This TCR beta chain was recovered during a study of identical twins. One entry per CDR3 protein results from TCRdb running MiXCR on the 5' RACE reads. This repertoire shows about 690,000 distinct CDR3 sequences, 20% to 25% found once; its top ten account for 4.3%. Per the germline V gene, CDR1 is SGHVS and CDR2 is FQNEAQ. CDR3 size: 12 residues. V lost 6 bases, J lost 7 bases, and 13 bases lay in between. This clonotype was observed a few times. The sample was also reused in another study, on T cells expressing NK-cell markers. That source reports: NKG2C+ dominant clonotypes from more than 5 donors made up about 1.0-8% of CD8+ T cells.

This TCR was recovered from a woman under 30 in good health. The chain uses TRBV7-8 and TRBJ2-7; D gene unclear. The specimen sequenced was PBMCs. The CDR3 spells CASSSISVEQYF. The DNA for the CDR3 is TGTGCCAGCAGTTCAATCAGCGTGGAGCAGTACTTC.